The 17 T cell receptor beta chains listed next were all sequenced from one sample in a study of brain metastases from non-small cell lung cancer. TCRdb's copy holds only in-frame clones and misses some; the assay was immunoSEQ multiplex PCR. The sample shows hundreds of clones, about 82% of them seen only once. The sample taken for sequencing was tumor-adjacent normal tissue. These TCRs come from a donor at least 40 years old with non-small cell lung cancer.

The chain has TRBV6-2 or TRBV6-3 and TRBJ2-3, with 8 bases that match TRBD2. V gave up 5 bases and J gave up 2 bases; unmatched junction bases: 3. CDR1 and CDR2 (germline): MNHEY, SVGEGT. The length of the CDR3 is 14 residues. Here the CDR3 reads CASSPAGATDTQYF. CDR3 nucleotide sequence: TGTGCCAGCAGTCCAGCGGGGGCCACAGATACGCAGTATTTT.

The chain has TRBV12-3 or TRBV12-4 and TRBJ1-5; D uncertain. CDR3 length equals 13 residues. The V and J ends lost 1 base and 7 bases respectively, with 8 bases between them. CDR3 residues: CASSLDSRQPQHF. CDR3 nucleotide sequence: TGTGCCAGCAGTTTAGATAGTCGGCAGCCCCAGCATTTT.

The chain combines TRBV13 with TRBJ2-3, with a tentative D call TRBD2 (5 bases). CDR3 length: 13 amino acids. V was shortened by 4 bases and J by 8 bases, with 13 bases between the two germline ends. Germline CDR1 is PRHDT and CDR2 is FYEKMQ (reference sequence). Written as DNA, the CDR3 is TGTGCCAGCAGCTCGGCCGGGATACCTACGCAGTATTTT. Its protein is CASSSAGIPTQYF.

The CDR3 reads CASSFDGENTEAFF. CDR3 DNA: TGCGCCAGCAGCTTTGATGGCGAGAACACTGAAGCTTTCTTT. The chain links TRBV5-1 to TRBJ1-1; D gene uncertain. The CDR3 covers 14 residues. Germline CDR1 is SGHRS and CDR2 is YFSETQ. Trimming removed 2 bases at V and 1 base at J, with 9 bases between. Together with reference TRBV5-1 and TRBJ1-1, the CDR3 gives the full variable domain: KAGVTQTPRYLIKTRGQQVTLSCSPISGHRSVSWYQQTPGQGLQFLFEYFSETQRNKGNFPGRFSGRQFSNSRSEMNVSTLELGDSALYLCASSFDGENTEAFFGQGTRLTVV.

This chain connects TRBV29-1 to TRBJ1-1; D is undetermined. V dropped 4 bases and J dropped 5 bases, with 5 bases sitting between them. This CDR3 is built from 10 residues. Per germline, CDR1 SQVTM and CDR2 ANQGSEA. The DNA for the CDR3 is TGCAGCGTTGGGGAGACTGAAGCTTTCTTT. It translates to CSVGETEAFF.

The genes are TRBV6-1 and TRBJ2-4; D uncertain. CDR3 size: 15 residues. Germline values: CDR1 MNHNS, CDR2 SASEGT. V shed 2 bases and J shed 0 bases, with 8 bases lying between them. CDR3 nucleotides: TGTGCCAGCAGTGAATTCCCAGTAGCCAAAAACATTCAGTACTTC. It encodes CASSEFPVAKNIQYF.

This clone appeared once. At one boundary the junction diverges from the germline segment, which might be a read error. V is TRBV6-5 and J is TRBJ1-2; D is unclear. Looked up from germline, CDR1 is MNHEY and CDR2 is SVGAGI. This CDR3 has 13 residues. The CDR3 spells CASRRGLDYGYIF. As DNA, the CDR3 is TGTGCCAGCAGGCGGGGATTGGACTATGGCTATATCTTC.

This rearrangement joins TRBV21-1 to TRBJ2-7; the DNA was not used to check the table's D call, TRBD1. TRBV21-1 is a listed pseudogene. The CDR3 covers 19 residues. The CDR3 sequence is CASSKGQGVIMGNLYEQYF. Written as DNA, the CDR3 is TGTGCCAGCAGCAAAGGACAGGGAGTTATTATGGGGAATTTATACGAGCAGTACTTC.

In this sample, this clone turned up once. The sample has other DNA sequences that encode this CDR3 too. V gene TRBV9 combines with J gene TRBJ2-1; 9 bases are a match to TRBD1. This CDR3 is 15 amino acids long. Germline V CDR1 and CDR2: SGDLS, YYNGEE. Losses at the gene ends were 4 bases for V and 7 bases for J; bases not matched to a gene: 9. This chain's CDR3 is CASSLRGQGENEQFF. CDR3 sequence (DNA): TGTGCCAGCAGCCTTAGGGGACAGGGTGAGAATGAGCAGTTCTTC.

The CDR3, as DNA: TGTGCCAGCAGCTTAGACAGGGGGATTGGAAACACCATATATTTT. Translated: CASSLDRGIGNTIYF. The genes are TRBV9 and TRBJ1-3; 9 bases align to TRBD1. The germline CDR1 and CDR2 sequences are SGDLS and YYNGEE. Trimming took 4 bases from V and 3 from J; bases not matched to a gene: 5. CDR3 length equals 15 residues.

The chain combines TRBV7-9 with TRBJ2-2, with TRBD1 matching 9 bases. The CDR3 sequence is 14 residues long. Germline-derived CDR1 and CDR2 are SEHNR and FQNEAQ (reference sequence). V lost 5 bases and J lost 7; bases outside the gene matches: 5. Written as DNA, the CDR3 is TGTGCCAGCAGCGAGGGACAGGGTCACGGGGAGCTGTTTTTT. It translates to CASSEGQGHGELFF.

The chain recombines TRBV14 with TRBJ2-1; 7 bases match TRBD1. The germline CDR1 and CDR2 sequences are SGHDN and FVKESK. The junction had 1 base not matched to a gene; V was cut back by 1 base and J by 7 bases. The CDR3 has 13 amino acids. CDR3 bases: TGTGCCAGCAGCCAAGGACAGGGAAATGAGCAGTTCTTC. The encoded protein is CASSQGQGNEQFF. The full variable domain, completed using reference TRBV14 and TRBJ2-1, is EAGVTQFPSHSVIEKGQTVTLRCDPISGHDNLYWYRRVMGKEIKFLLHFVKESKQDESGMPNNRFLAERTGGTYSTLKVQPAELEDSGVYFCASSQGQGNEQFFGPGTRLTVL.

V is TRBV7-3 and J is TRBJ2-3; 14 bases are a match to TRBD2. The J segment lost 5 bases and the V segment lost 5 bases, leaving 9 bases of the junction unmatched. Germline lookup yields CDR1 SGHTA and CDR2 FQGTGA. This CDR3 contains 17 residues. The CDR3 reads CASSPGTSGGREDTQYF. The CDR3 DNA is TGTGCCAGCAGCCCCGGGACTAGCGGGGGCCGGGAAGATACGCAGTATTTT.

The chain has TRBV2 and TRBJ2-1; no clear D. The V end was cut by 6 bases, the J end by 2 bases, with 8 bases between. CDR1 and CDR2 (germline): SNHLY, FYNNEI. CDR3 length: 13 residues. CDR3 nucleotide sequence: TGTGCCAGCAGCACCGACACCTACAATGAGCAGTTCTTC. As protein: CASSTDTYNEQFF.

The V gene is TRBV29-1, the J gene TRBJ2-3, with 15 positions matching TRBD2. J gave up 0 bases and V 1 base, and 5 bases lay outside the gene matches. The CDR3 sequence is 18 residues long. Germline V gene lookup returns CDR1 SQVTM and CDR2 ANQGSEA. CDR3 region: CSVEAGLAGGYSTDTQYF. Here the CDR3 DNA reads TGCAGCGTTGAAGCGGGACTAGCGGGGGGCTATAGCACAGATACGCAGTATTTT.

The rearrangement links TRBV2 to TRBJ2-6; D uncertain. CDR1 and CDR2 from the germline V gene are SNHLY and FYNNEI. Trimming took 1 base from V and 0 from J, leaving 10 bases between them. This CDR3 is built from 17 residues. CDR3 protein: CASSEEYKGSGANVLTF. DNA for the CDR3: TGTGCCAGCAGTGAAGAGTATAAGGGCTCTGGGGCCAACGTCCTGACTTTC.

The chain couples TRBV6-5 to TRBJ1-5; D unclear. Germline V gene lookup returns CDR1 MNHEY and CDR2 SVGAGI. Trimming took off 2 bases at V and 7 bases at J, with 12 bases between the two ends. The CDR3 contains 14 residues. CDR3 DNA: TGTGCCAGCAGTTACAGGGAGGGTAGGCAGCCCCAGCATTTT. Translated, it gives CASSYREGRQPQHF.